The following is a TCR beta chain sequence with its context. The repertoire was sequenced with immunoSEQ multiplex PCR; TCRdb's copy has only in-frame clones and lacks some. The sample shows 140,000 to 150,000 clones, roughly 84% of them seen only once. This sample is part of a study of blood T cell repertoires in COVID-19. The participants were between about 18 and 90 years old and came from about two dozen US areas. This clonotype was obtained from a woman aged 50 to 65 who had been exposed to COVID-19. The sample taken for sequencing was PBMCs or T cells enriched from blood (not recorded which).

The CDR3 nucleotides are TGTGCCAGCAGCGTAGCGGACAGTCGCTATGGCTACACCTTC. Amino acid sequence: CASSVADSRYGYTF. The chain joins TRBV9 to TRBJ1-2; possibly TRBD1 for D (6 bases). Trimming cost V 0 bases and J 4 bases, with 10 bases left between them. This CDR3 comprises 14 residues. CDR1 and CDR2 (germline): SGDLS, YYNGEE.